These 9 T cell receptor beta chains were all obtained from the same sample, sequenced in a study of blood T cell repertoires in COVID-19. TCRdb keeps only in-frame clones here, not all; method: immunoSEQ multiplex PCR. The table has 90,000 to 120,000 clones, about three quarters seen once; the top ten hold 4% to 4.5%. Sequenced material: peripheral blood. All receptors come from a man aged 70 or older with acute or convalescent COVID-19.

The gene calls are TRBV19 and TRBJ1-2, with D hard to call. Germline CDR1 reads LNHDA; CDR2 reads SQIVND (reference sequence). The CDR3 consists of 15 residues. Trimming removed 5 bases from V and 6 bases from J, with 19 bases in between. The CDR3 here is CASSVYGETWHGYTF. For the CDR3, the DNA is TGTGCCAGTAGTGTCTACGGGGAAACCTGGCATGGCTACACCTTC.

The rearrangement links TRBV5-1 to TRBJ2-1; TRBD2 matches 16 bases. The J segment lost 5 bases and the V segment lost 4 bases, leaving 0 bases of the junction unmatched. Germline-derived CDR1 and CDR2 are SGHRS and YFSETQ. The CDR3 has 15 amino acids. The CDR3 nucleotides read TGCGCCAGCAGCGGGACTAGCGGGGGGGACAATGAGCAGTTCTTC. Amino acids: CASSGTSGGDNEQFF.

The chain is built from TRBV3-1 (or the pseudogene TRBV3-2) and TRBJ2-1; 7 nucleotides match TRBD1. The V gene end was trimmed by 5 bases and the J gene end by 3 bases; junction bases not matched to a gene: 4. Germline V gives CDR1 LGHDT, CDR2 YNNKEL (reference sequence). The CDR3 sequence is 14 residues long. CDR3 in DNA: TGTGCCAGCAGCGGACACAGGGGCTACAATGAGCAGTTCTTC. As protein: CASSGHRGYNEQFF.

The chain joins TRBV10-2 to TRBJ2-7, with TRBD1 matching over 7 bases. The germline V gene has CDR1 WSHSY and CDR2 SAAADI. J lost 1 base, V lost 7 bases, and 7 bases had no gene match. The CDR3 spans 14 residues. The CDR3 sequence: CASKGQPSSYEQYF. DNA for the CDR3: TGCGCCAGCAAGGGACAGCCTTCTTCCTACGAGCAGTACTTC.

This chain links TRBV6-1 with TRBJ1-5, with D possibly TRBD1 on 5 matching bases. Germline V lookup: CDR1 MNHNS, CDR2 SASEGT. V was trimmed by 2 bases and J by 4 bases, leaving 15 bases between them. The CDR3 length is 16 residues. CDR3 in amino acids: CASSEFPPGGNQPQHF. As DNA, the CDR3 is TGTGCCAGCAGTGAATTTCCCCCGGGGGGTAATCAGCCCCAGCATTTT.

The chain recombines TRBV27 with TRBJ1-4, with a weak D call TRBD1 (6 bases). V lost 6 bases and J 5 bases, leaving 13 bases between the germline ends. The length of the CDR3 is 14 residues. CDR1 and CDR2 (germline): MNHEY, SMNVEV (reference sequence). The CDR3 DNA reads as TGTGCCAGCAGCCGACAGACAGGAAATGAAAAACTGTTTTTT. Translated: CASSRQTGNEKLFF.

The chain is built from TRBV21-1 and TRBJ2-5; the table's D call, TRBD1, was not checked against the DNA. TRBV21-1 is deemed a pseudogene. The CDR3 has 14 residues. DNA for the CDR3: TGTGCCAGCAGCAAAGGCAGAAACCAAGAGACCCAGTACTTC. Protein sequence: CASSKGRNQETQYF.

This CDR3 reads CASSPGTGGPYEQYF. CDR3 bases: TGTGCCAGCAGCCCGGGGACAGGGGGCCCCTACGAGCAGTACTTC. This chain links TRBV3-1 (or the pseudogene TRBV3-2) with TRBJ2-7, with 12 bases lining up with TRBD1. This CDR3 comprises 15 residues. With V trimmed by 4 bases and J by 2 bases, 3 bases remained unmatched. Germline V lookup: CDR1 LGHDT, CDR2 YNNKEL (reference sequence).

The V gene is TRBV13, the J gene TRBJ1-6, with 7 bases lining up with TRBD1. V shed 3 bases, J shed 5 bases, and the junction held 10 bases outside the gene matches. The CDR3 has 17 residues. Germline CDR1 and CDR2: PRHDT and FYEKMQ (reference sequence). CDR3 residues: CASSFRRGLWDNSPLHF. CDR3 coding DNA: TGTGCCAGCAGCTTCAGGAGGGGGCTATGGGATAATTCACCCCTCCACTTT.